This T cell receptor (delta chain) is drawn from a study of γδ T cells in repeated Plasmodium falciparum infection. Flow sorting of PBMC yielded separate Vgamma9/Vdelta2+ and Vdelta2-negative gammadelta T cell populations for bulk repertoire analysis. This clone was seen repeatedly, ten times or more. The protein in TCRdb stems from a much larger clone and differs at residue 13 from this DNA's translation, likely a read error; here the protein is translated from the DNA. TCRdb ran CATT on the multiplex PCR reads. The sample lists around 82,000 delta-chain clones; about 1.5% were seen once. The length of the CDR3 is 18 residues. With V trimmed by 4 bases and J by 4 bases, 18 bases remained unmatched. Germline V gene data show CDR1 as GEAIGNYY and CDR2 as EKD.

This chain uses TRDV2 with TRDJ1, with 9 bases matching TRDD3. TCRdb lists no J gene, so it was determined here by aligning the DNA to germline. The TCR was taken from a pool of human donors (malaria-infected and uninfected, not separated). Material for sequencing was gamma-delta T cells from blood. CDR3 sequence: CACDPLTGGRPYIDKLIF. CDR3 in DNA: TGTGCCTGTGATCCCCTTACTGGGGGACGACCGTACATCGATAAACTCATCTTT.